This T cell receptor (beta chain) was sequenced during a study of shared clonotypes between healthy human individuals. The germline V gene encodes CDR1 LNHDA and CDR2 SQIVND (reference sequence). The CDR3 extends over 16 amino acids. The V end was cut by 1 base, the J end by 0 bases, with 7 bases between. The method was immunoSEQ multiplex PCR; TCRdb's version includes in-frame clones alone and lacks a portion of them. The sample lists approximately 440,000 clones; approximately 80% were seen once. The sequenced material came from PBMCs. The chain employs TRBV19 and TRBJ2-6; TRBD1 might be the D (5 bases). This TCR was recovered from a woman aged 40 to 50 in good health. Some clones in this sample may be carry-over from other donors' samples. CDR3 loop: CASSIGGSSGANVLTF. In nucleotides, the CDR3 is TGTGCCAGTAGTATAGGGGGCAGCTCTGGGGCCAACGTCCTGACTTTC.